This T cell receptor beta chain was observed in a study of T cell changes during pregnancy in multiple sclerosis. Measured with immunoSEQ multiplex PCR; TCRdb has only the in-frame clones, and not every one. The sample contains some 31,000 clones, 80% to 90% of which appear only once. This CDR3 contains 17 residues. The ends lost 5 bases at V and 7 bases at J; junction bases unmatched: 15. Germline V CDR1 and CDR2: MDHEN, SYDVKM. This sequence joins TRBV28 and TRBJ2-1; TRBD2 agrees at 9 bases. The receptor's source is a female donor with multiple sclerosis, enrolled in a pregnancy study. The input for sequencing was CD8+ T cells from peripheral blood mononuclear cells, taken in the third trimester of pregnancy. This CDR3 is CASSNPRLAGSTNEQFF. The CDR3 DNA reads as TGTGCCAGCAGTAACCCCCGGCTAGCGGGGAGTACAAATGAGCAGTTCTTC.